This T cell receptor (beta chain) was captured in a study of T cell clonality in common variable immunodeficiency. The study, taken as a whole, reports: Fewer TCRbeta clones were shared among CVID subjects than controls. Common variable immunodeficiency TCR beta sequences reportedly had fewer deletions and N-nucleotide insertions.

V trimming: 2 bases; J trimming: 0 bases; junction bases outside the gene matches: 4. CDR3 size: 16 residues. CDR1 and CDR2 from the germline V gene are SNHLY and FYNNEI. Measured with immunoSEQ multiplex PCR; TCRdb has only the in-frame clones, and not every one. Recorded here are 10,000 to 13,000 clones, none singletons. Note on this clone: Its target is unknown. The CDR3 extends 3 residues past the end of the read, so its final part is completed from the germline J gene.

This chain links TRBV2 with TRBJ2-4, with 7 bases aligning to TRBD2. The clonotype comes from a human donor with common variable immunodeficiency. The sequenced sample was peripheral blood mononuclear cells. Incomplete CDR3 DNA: TGTGCCAGCAGTGAATGGGGGGGTATAGCCAAAAACATT. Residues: CASSEWGGIAKNI. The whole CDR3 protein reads CASSEWGGIAKNIQYF.